The present TCR beta chain was sequenced within a study of beta chain features in type 1 diabetes. A few counts support this clone. Trimming removed 4 bases at V and 1 base at J, with 5 bases between. This CDR3 comprises 12 residues. The V gene's germline CDR1 is SQVTM and CDR2 ANQGSEA. All of the isolated RNA was reverse transcribed, so expressed TCRB transcripts were sequenced. Clones were read by immunoSEQ multiplex PCR, and TCRdb kept only the in-frame ones, dropping some. The table includes 620,000 or so clones, about 14% detected once. The J gene is TRBJ2-1, the V gene TRBV29-1; D is unresolved. This receptor was obtained from a man between 18 and 35 years old in good health. Sequencing was done on a sample of naive CD4+ T cells from blood. In DNA, the CDR3 is TGCAGCGTTGTTGGATCCTACAATGAGCAGTTCTTC. As protein: CSVVGSYNEQFF.